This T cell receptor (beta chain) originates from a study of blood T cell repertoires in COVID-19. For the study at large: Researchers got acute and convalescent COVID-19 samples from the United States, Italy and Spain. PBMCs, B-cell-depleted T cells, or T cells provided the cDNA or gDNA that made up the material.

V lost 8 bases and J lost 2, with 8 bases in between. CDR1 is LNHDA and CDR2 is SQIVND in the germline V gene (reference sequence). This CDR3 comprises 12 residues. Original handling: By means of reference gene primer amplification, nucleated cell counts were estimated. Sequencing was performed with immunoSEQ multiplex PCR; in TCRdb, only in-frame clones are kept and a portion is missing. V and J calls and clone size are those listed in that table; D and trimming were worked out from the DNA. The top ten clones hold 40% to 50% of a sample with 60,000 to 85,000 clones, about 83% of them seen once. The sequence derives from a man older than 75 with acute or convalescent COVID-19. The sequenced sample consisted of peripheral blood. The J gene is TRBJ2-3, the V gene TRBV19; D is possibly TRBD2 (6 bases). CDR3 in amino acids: CASGDFTDTQYF. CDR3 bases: TGTGCCAGTGGGGACTTCACAGATACGCAGTATTTT. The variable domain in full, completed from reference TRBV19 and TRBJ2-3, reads DGGITQSPKYLFRKEGQNVTLSCEQNLNHDAMYWYRQDPGQGLRLIYYSQIVNDFQKGDIAEGYSVSREKKESFPLTVTSAQKNPTAFYLCASGDFTDTQYFGPGTRLTVL.